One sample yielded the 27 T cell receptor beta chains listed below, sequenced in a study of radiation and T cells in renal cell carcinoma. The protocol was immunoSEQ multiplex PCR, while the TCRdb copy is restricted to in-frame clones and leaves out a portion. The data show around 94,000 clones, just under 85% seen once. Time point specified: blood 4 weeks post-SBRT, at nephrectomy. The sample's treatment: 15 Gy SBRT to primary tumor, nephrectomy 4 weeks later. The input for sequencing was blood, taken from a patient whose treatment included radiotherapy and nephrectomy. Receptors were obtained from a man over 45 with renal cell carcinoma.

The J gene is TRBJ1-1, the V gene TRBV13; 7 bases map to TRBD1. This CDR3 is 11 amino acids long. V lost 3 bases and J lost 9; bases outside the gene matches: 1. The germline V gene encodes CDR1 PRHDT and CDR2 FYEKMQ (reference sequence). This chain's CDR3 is CASSLTGQAFF. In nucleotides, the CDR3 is TGTGCCAGCAGCTTGACAGGGCAAGCTTTCTTT.

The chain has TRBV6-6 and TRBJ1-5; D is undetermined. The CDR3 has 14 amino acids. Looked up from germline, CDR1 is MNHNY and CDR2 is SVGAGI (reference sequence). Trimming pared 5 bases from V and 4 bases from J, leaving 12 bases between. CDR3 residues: CASSRSSGNQPQHF. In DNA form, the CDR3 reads TGTGCCAGCAGTCGATCAAGTGGGAATCAGCCCCAGCATTTT.

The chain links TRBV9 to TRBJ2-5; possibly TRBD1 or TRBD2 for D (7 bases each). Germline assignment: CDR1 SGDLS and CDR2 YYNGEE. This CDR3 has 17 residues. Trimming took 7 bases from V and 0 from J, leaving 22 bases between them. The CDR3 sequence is CASSPAGQLLYQETQYF. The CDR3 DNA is TGTGCCAGCTCCCCAGCGGGACAGTTATTGTACCAAGAGACCCAGTACTTC.

CDR3 bases: TGTGCCAGCAGTGAAGTATTTGACAGGAATAGCAATCAGCCCCAGCATTTT. Its translation: CASSEVFDRNSNQPQHF. The genes are TRBV6-1 and TRBJ1-5; a weak D match, TRBD1 (6 bases). CDR3 length: 17 amino acids. The V end lost 1 base, the J end lost 0 bases, and 13 bases lay between the germline ends. Per germline, CDR1 MNHNS and CDR2 SASEGT.

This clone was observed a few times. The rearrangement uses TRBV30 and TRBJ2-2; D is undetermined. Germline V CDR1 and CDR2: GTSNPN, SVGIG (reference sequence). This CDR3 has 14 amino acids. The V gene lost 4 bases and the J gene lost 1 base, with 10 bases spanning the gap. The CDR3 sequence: CAWNWAGNTGELFF. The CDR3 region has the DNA TGTGCCTGGAATTGGGCAGGGAACACCGGGGAGCTGTTTTTT.

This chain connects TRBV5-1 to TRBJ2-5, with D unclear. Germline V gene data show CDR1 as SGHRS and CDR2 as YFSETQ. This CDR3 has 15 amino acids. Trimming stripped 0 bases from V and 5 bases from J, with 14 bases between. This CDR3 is CASSLEGWVGETQYF. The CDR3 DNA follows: TGCGCCAGCAGCTTGGAGGGTTGGGTTGGGGAGACCCAGTACTTC.

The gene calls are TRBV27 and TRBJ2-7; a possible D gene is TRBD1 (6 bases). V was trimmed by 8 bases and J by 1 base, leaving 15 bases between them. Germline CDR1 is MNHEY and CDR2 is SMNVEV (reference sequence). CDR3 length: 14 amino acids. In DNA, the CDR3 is TGTGCCAGCCACAGGGTTGGGGAATCCTACGAGCAGTACTTC. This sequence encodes CASHRVGESYEQYF.

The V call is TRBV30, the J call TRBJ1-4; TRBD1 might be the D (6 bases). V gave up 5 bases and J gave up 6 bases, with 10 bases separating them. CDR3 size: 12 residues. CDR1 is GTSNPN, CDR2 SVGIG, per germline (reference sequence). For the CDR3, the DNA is TGTGCCTGGCGGGGGGCGGATGAAAAACTGTTTTTT. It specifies CAWRGADEKLFF.

The CDR3 region is CASSRQEPYEQYF. CDR3 nucleotides: TGTGCCAGTAGTAGACAAGAGCCCTACGAGCAGTACTTC. This chain uses TRBV19 with TRBJ2-7; no clear D. Germline V gene lookup returns CDR1 LNHDA and CDR2 SQIVND (reference sequence). V lost 4 bases and J 2 bases, leaving 9 bases between the germline ends. The CDR3 runs to 13 residues.

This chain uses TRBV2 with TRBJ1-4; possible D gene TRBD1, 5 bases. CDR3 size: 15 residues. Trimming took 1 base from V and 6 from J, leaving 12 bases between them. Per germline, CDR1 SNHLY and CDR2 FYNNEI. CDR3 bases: TGTGCCAGCAGTGAAGGGACATTGGGACATGAAAAACTGTTTTTT. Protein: CASSEGTLGHEKLFF.

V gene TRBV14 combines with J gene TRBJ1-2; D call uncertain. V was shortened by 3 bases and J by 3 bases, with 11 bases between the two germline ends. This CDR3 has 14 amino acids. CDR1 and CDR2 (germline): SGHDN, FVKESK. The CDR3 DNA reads TGTGCCAGCAGCCACGTTGACAACGACTATGGCTACACCTTC. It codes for CASSHVDNDYGYTF.

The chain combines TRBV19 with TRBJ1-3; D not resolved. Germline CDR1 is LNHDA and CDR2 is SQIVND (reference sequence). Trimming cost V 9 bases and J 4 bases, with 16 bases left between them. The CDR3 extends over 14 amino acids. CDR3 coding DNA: TGTGCCAGCACCCGCCGGCTAGCCGGAAACACCATATATTTT. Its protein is CASTRRLAGNTIYF.

Written as DNA, the CDR3 is TGCGCCAGCAGCTTGGGACTAGCGGGAGAGGCAGATACGCAGTATTTT. This gives the protein CASSLGLAGEADTQYF. This chain links TRBV5-1 with TRBJ2-3; 12 nucleotides agree with TRBD2. This CDR3 spans 16 amino acids. V trimming: 0 bases; J trimming: 4 bases; junction bases outside the gene matches: 3. Germline V gene sequence: CDR1 SGHRS, CDR2 YFSETQ.

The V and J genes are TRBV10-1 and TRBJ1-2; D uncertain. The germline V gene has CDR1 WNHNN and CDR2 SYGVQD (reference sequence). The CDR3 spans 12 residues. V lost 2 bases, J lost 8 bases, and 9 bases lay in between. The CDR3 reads CASSEEGYGYTF. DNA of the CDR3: TGCGCCAGCAGTGAGGAAGGCTACGGCTACACCTTC.

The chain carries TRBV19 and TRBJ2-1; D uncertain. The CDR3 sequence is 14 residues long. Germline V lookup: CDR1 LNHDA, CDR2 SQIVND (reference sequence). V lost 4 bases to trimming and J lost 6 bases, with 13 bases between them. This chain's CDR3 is CASSTERSGNEQFF. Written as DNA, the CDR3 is TGTGCCAGTAGTACCGAGAGATCCGGCAATGAGCAGTTCTTC.

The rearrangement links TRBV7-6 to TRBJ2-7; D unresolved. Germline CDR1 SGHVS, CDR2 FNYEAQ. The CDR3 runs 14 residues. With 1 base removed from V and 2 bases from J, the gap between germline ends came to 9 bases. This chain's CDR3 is CASSLDKGPYEQYF. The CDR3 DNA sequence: TGTGCCAGCAGCTTAGATAAAGGACCCTACGAGCAGTACTTC.

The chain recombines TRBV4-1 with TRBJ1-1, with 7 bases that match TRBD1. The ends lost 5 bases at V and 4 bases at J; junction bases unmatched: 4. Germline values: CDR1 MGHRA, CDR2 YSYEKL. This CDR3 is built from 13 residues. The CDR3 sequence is CASSTRQGTEAFF. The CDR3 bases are TGCGCCAGCAGCACCCGACAGGGCACTGAAGCTTTCTTT.

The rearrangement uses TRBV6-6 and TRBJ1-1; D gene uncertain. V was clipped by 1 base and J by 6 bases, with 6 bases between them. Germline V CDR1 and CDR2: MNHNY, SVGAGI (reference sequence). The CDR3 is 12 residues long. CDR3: CASSYLDSEAFF. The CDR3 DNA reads TGTGCCAGCAGTTACTTGGACTCTGAAGCTTTCTTT.

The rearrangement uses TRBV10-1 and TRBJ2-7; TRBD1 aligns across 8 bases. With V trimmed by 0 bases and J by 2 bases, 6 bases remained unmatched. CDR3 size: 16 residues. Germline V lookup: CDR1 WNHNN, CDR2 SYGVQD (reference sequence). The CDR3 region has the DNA TGCGCCAGCAGTGAGTCTAGGACAGGGAGGACCTACGAGCAGTACTTC. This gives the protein CASSESRTGRTYEQYF.

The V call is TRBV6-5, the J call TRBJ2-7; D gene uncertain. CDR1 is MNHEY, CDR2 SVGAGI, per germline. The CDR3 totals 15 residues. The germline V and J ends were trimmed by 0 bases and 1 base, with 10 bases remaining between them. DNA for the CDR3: TGTGCCAGCAGTTACTCGGGTGGGGATTCCTACGAGCAGTACTTC. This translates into CASSYSGGDSYEQYF.

The CDR3 loop is CASSHDDGNTGELFF. The CDR3 region has the DNA TGTGCCAGCAGCCATGATGACGGGAACACCGGGGAGCTGTTTTTT. The chain links TRBV5-5 to TRBJ2-2; D unresolved. This CDR3 is built from 15 residues. The ends were cut back, 4 bases at V and 1 base at J, with 11 bases in the middle. CDR1 and CDR2 from the germline V gene are SGHKS and YYEKEE (reference sequence).

DNA for the CDR3: TGTGCCAGCAGCTTAGGGTTGCGGGGGGGGCCCGAGGAGACCCAGTACTTC. Its protein product is CASSLGLRGGPEETQYF. V and J are TRBV7-6 and TRBJ2-5; 9 nucleotides align to TRBD2. This CDR3 is built from 17 residues. Germline loops: CDR1 SGHVS, CDR2 FNYEAQ. The V segment lost 1 base and the J segment 5 bases; nucleotides outside the gene matches: 11.

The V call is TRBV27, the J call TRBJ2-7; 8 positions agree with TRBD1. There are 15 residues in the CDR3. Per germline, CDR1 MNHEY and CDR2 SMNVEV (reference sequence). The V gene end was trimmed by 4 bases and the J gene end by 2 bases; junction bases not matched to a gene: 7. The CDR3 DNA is TGTGCCAGCAGTTCTGGGACAGGAGCGCCCTACGAGCAGTACTTC. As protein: CASSSGTGAPYEQYF.

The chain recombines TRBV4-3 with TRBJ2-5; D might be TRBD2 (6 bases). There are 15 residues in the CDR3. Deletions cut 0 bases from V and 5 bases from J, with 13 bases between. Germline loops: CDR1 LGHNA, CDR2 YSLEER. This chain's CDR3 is CASSQELNREETQYF. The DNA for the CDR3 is TGCGCCAGCAGCCAAGAACTCAACCGGGAGGAGACCCAGTACTTC.

The CDR3 is CASSSTIAGGADTQYF. The CDR3 bases are TGTGCCAGCTCCTCTACAATAGCGGGGGGCGCAGATACGCAGTATTTT. The chain combines TRBV9 with TRBJ2-3, with TRBD2 matching 10 bases. Germline-derived CDR1 and CDR2 are SGDLS and YYNGEE. V was pared by 7 bases and J by 4 bases, with 12 bases of the junction left unmatched. This CDR3 region has 16 residues.

CDR3 sequence (DNA): TGTGCCAGCAGTTGGAAGGGACGGTCCTACGAGCAGTACTTC. Translated, it gives CASSWKGRSYEQYF. The J gene is TRBJ2-7, the V gene TRBV27, with D perhaps assigned TRBD1 or TRBD2 (5 bases each). Germline CDR1 is MNHEY and CDR2 is SMNVEV (reference sequence). Trimming removed 4 bases at V and 1 base at J, with 11 bases between. This CDR3 region has 14 residues.

In DNA, the CDR3 is TGTGCCAGCAGCACGGACGATCGGGGAAACACCATATATTTT. Translation gives CASSTDDRGNTIYF. This sequence joins TRBV21-1 and TRBJ1-3. TRBV21-1 has pseudogene status. The CDR3 loop spans 14 amino acids.